This passage covers 8 T cell receptor beta chains from one sample sequenced in a study of preoperative IRX-2 immunotherapy in early breast cancer. Noted treatment: preoperative locoregional IRX-2 cytokine immunotherapy. Data came from immunoSEQ multiplex PCR; TCRdb stores just in-frame clones and leaves some out. Among roughly 99,000 clones, 86% were seen once, and the ten largest hold roughly 2%. The source was tumor tissue, collected after IRX-2 immunotherapy. Receptors originate from a human donor with breast cancer.

This clone was detected only once. As DNA, the CDR3 is TGCGCCAGCAGCAAAGGGACACCCGAGACCCAGTACTTC. It is translated as CASSKGTPETQYF. J is TRBJ2-5 and V is TRBV23-1; D is possibly TRBD1 (6 bases). TRBV23-1 is an open reading frame whose function is uncertain. With 6 bases removed from V and 5 bases from J, the gap between germline ends came to 13 bases. There are 13 residues in the CDR3.

Concerning this clone itself: The junction departs from germline at one end; a sequencing error may be responsible. The chain has TRBV11-3 and TRBJ2-7; the D gene is possibly TRBD2 (7 bases). The CDR3 totals 16 residues. Looked up from germline, CDR1 is SGHNT and CDR2 is YENEEA. Here the CDR3 reads CANSHQEGGGPYEQYF. CDR3 DNA sequence: TGTGCCAACAGCCATCAGGAGGGGGGAGGGCCATACGAGCAGTACTTC.

The chain couples TRBV29-1 to TRBJ2-7; D perhaps matches TRBD1 (5 bases). Trimming removed 4 bases from V and 5 bases from J, with 18 bases in between. Germline V CDR1 and CDR2: SQVTM, ANQGSEA. The CDR3 has 14 residues. This CDR3 reads CSVVAAGKKNEQYF. The CDR3 DNA is TGCAGCGTTGTCGCGGCAGGGAAAAAGAACGAGCAGTACTTC.

This chain connects TRBV28 to TRBJ1-5, with D tentatively TRBD1 (5 bases). Deletions cut 3 bases from V and 2 bases from J, with 29 bases between. Germline CDR1 and CDR2: MDHEN and SYDVKM. The CDR3 has 21 residues. CDR3: CASSFIRGGTYALTRNQPQHF. The CDR3 bases are TGTGCCAGCAGTTTTATCCGTGGCGGGACCTATGCTTTAACTCGCAATCAGCCCCAGCATTTT.

The gene calls are TRBV19 and TRBJ2-2; TRBD2 might be the D (5 bases). The CDR3 runs to 12 residues. The germline gives CDR1 LNHDA, CDR2 SQIVND (reference sequence). With 3 bases removed from V and 10 bases from J, the gap between germline ends came to 9 bases. This CDR3 reads CASSIEGSELFF. CDR3 DNA sequence: TGTGCCAGTAGTATTGAGGGCTCGGAGCTGTTTTTT.

The V call is TRBV7-1, the J call TRBJ2-7; possibly TRBD1 for D (6 bases). TRBV7-1 is recorded as an ORF, its role being uncertain. This CDR3 is built from 14 residues. V shed 6 bases and J shed 5 bases, with 17 bases lying between them. The CDR3 DNA is TGTGCCAGCAGGCGAAAGGAACAGGGCCACGAGCAGTACTTC. It translates to CASRRKEQGHEQYF.

The chain joins TRBV5-1 to TRBJ2-1; D is perhaps TRBD1 (6 bases). V lost 0 bases and J lost 9, with 13 bases in between. Per germline, CDR1 SGHRS and CDR2 YFSETQ. The CDR3 has 14 amino acids. The CDR3 sequence: CASSLVPGAGEQFF. The CDR3 DNA follows: TGCGCCAGCAGCTTGGTCCCAGGGGCGGGTGAGCAGTTCTTC.

The count of this clone is one. The chain is built from TRBV19 and TRBJ1-6; TRBD1 matches at 8 bases. Trimming removed 6 bases from V and 7 bases from J; junction bases left unmatched: 5. The CDR3 contains 14 residues. Looked up from germline, CDR1 is LNHDA and CDR2 is SQIVND (reference sequence). The CDR3 loop reads CASRGTGDNSPLHF. CDR3 coding DNA: TGTGCCAGTAGGGGGACAGGTGACAATTCACCCCTCCACTTT.